These T cell receptor beta chains were read from a single sample in a study of blood T cell repertoires in COVID-19. Profiling relied on immunoSEQ multiplex PCR, and the TCRdb table lists in-frame clones only, not all of them. The profile shows about 170,000 clones, around nine tenths of them singletons. Source material: peripheral blood. These receptor sequences come from a man between 65 and 85 years old with acute or convalescent COVID-19. Each CDR3 is given with its conserved first and last residue. Fields, in order: J gene, CDR3 length, V gene, clone size, D gene, CDR3 DNA, CDR3 protein. D genes are given only for firm matches. Size is stated for part of the rows, as once, few or many counts, or as a class when the clone is expanded.

TRBJ2-1	14	TRBV5-4	.	TRBD1	TGTGCCAGCAGCCTCCGGGACAGGGCCAATGAGCAGTTCTTC	CASSLRDRANEQFF
TRBJ1-6	12	TRBV28	.	.	TGTGCCAGCAGAAACATCTTTTCACCCCTCCACTTT	CASRNIFSPLHF
TRBJ1-2	15	TRBV5-8	.	TRBD1	TGTGCCAGCAGCTTGGGGCAGGGGGTCAACTATGGCTACACCTTC	CASSLGQGVNYGYTF
TRBJ1-5	13	TRBV28	once	.	TGTGCCATCGGCAGGGATAGCAATCAGCCCCAGCATTTT	CAIGRDSNQPQHF
TRBJ2-3	13	TRBV7-2	.	TRBD2	TGTGCCAGCGGGACTAGCGTCACAGATACGCAGTATTTT	CASGTSVTDTQYF
TRBJ1-1	14	TRBV5-5	few	.	TGTGCCAGCAGTGTGGGCGGGGTGAGCACTGAAGCTTTCTTT	CASSVGGVSTEAFF
TRBJ1-2	15	TRBV6-5	.	.	TGTGCCAGCAGTCGGGTACAGGGAATTTCATATGGCTACACCTTC	CASSRVQGISYGYTF
TRBJ1-4	16	TRBV27	.	.	TGTGCCAGCAGCCCTCTTAGGCGGGGCGTTACTGAAAAACTGTTTTTT	CASSPLRRGVTEKLFF
TRBJ1-1	14	TRBV10-1	.	TRBD1	TGCGCCAGCAGTGAGCTGACAGGGTCGGGTGAAGCTTTCTTT	CASSELTGSGEAFF
TRBJ2-2	17	TRBV9	.	TRBD2	TGTGCCAGCAGCGGAAGACAGTCCCTAGCGGCTACCGGGGAGCTGTTTTTT	CASSGRQSLAATGELFF
TRBJ1-1	14	TRBV5-1	.	TRBD1	TGCGCCAGCAGCGCTACCCAGGGGGAAACTGAAGCTTTCTTT	CASSATQGETEAFF
TRBJ1-1	16	TRBV28	.	.	TGTGCCAGCAATCGTGGGGGGGGACGGAGGAACACTGAAGCTTTCTTT	CASNRGGGRRNTEAFF
TRBJ2-7	15	TRBV24-1	.	TRBD2	TGTGCCACCAGTGACTCTCGCGGGGGGGGGTACGAGCAGTACTTC	CATSDSRGGGYEQYF
TRBJ2-3	12	TRBV2	once	.	TGTGCCAGCCGACAGAACACAGATACGCAGTATTTT	CASRQNTDTQYF
TRBJ2-1	13	TRBV4-2	.	.	TGTGCCAGCAGCCAAGTAAGCGGGAATGAGCAGTTCTTC	CASSQVSGNEQFF
TRBJ2-2	16	TRBV28	.	.	TGTGCCAGCAGTTTAGCGGGGAGCCCGAACACCGGGGAGCTGTTTTTT	CASSLAGSPNTGELFF
TRBJ1-5	17	TRBV7-8	.	TRBD1	TGTGCCAGCAGCTTATCAGGACAGGCCGATAGCAATCAGCCCCAGCATTTT	CASSLSGQADSNQPQHF
TRBJ1-5	13	TRBV5-5	.	.	TGTGCCAGCAGCTTGAGCGGCATTCAGCCCCAGCATTTT	CASSLSGIQPQHF
TRBJ1-1	12	TRBV3-1/TRBV3-2	few	.	TGTGCCAGCAGCCAAGCGACAGTCGGAGCTTTCTTT	CASSQATVGAFF
TRBJ2-7	13	TRBV7-9	.	TRBD1	TGTGCCAGCAGAGAGACAGGGTCCTACGAGCAGTACTTC	CASRETGSYEQYF
TRBJ2-5	18	TRBV6-2/TRBV6-3	.	TRBD2	TGTGCCAGCAGTTCACTTGGACTAGCGGGAGAGATAGGAGAGACCCAGTACTTC	CASSSLGLAGEIGETQYF
TRBJ1-2	13	TRBV9	.	.	TGTGCCAGCAGCAGGACACAGGGAGACGGCTACACCTTC	CASSRTQGDGYTF
TRBJ2-7	14	TRBV2	.	.	TGTGCCAGCAGTGAACAGGGTGGTTGGAACGAGCAGTACTTC	CASSEQGGWNEQYF
TRBJ1-1	14	TRBV30	once	.	TGTGCCTGGAGCCATCTGCAGATGTACACTGAAGCTTTCTTT	CAWSHLQMYTEAFF
TRBJ2-7	14	TRBV2	.	TRBD1	TGTGCCAGCAGATGGGACAGCCTAGCCTACGAGCAGTACTTC	CASRWDSLAYEQYF
TRBJ2-7	13	TRBV6-5	.	.	TGTGCCAGCAGTCCACCGGACAGCTACGAGCAGTACTTC	CASSPPDSYEQYF
TRBJ2-3	16	TRBV2	.	TRBD2	TGTGCCAGCAGTGAGTTCGGTAGCGGGGGCTGGGATACGCAGTATTTT	CASSEFGSGGWDTQYF
TRBJ2-2	17	TRBV18	.	.	TGTGCCAGCTCACCACAGCCAGGGGCGTTGTACACCGGGGAGCTGTTTTTT	CASSPQPGALYTGELFF
TRBJ2-5	14	TRBV20-1	.	.	TGCAGTGCTAGTGGACAGATTCCATCTGGGACCCAGTACTTC	CSASGQIPSGTQYF